This passage covers 6 T cell receptor beta chains from one sample sequenced in a study of OX40 agonist ivuxolimab in advanced cancers. TCRdb's table, derived via immunoSEQ multiplex PCR, lists solely in-frame clones and lacks some. Among fewer than 45,000 clones listed, about nine tenths were seen once. The sequencing here drew on CD4+ or CD8+ T cells sorted from blood, taken in a trial of the OX40 agonist ivuxolimab. Receptors originate from an adult with an advanced solid tumor such as melanoma, head and neck, liver or kidney cancer.

The CDR3 coding sequence is TGTGCCAGCAGTGAATGGGGATTCGATACGCAGTATTTT. It yields the protein CASSEWGFDTQYF. The chain has TRBV2 and TRBJ2-3; D ambiguous. Germline V lookup: CDR1 SNHLY, CDR2 FYNNEI. V shed 2 bases and J shed 6 bases, with 9 bases lying between them. There are 13 residues in the CDR3.

The chain links TRBV20-1 to TRBJ1-2; no definite D call. The V end lost 2 bases, the J end lost 10 bases, and 11 bases lay between the germline ends. The CDR3 is made up of 11 amino acids. Germline V CDR1 and CDR2: DFQATT, SNEGSKA (reference sequence). The DNA for the CDR3 is TGCAGTGCTAGACCCCGTATTGTCTACACCTTC. Protein product: CSARPRIVYTF.

The CDR3 loop is CASTRLGRGGEQFF. In nucleotides, the CDR3 is TGTGCCAGCACCCGACTGGGGAGGGGGGGGGAGCAGTTCTTC. The J gene is TRBJ2-1, the V gene TRBV6-5, with D tentatively TRBD2 (7 bases). This CDR3 contains 14 residues. CDR1 and CDR2 from the germline V gene are MNHEY and SVGAGI. The V gene lost 7 bases and the J gene lost 10 bases, with 20 bases spanning the gap.

The chain recombines TRBV6-5 with TRBJ1-1, with 7 bases lining up with TRBD1. The CDR3 is 16 amino acids. Germline values: CDR1 MNHEY, CDR2 SVGAGI. Germline trimming cut 2 bases from V and 4 bases from J; bases unmatched to any gene: 10. This chain's CDR3 is CASSYGIDRVGTEAFF. DNA for the CDR3: TGTGCCAGCAGTTACGGGATCGACAGGGTCGGCACTGAAGCTTTCTTT.

The chain uses TRBV5-1 and TRBJ2-3; no clear D. The germline V gene encodes CDR1 SGHRS and CDR2 YFSETQ. The V gene lost 4 bases and the J gene lost 6 bases, with 12 bases spanning the gap. This CDR3 comprises 13 residues. CDR3 coding DNA: TGCGCCAGCAGCAGAAACTTCAGGGATACGCAGTATTTT. This translates into CASSRNFRDTQYF.

This sequence joins TRBV5-1 and TRBJ2-5, with D possibly TRBD2 on 5 matching bases. Trimming took 1 base from V and 3 from J, leaving 7 bases between them. Per germline, CDR1 SGHRS and CDR2 YFSETQ. This CDR3 comprises 13 residues. Here the CDR3 reads CASSLYGKETQYF. In DNA, the CDR3 is TGCGCCAGCAGCTTGTACGGGAAAGAGACCCAGTACTTC.